This entry lists 28 T cell receptor beta chains sequenced from one sample in a study of Graves' ophthalmopathy and Graves' hyperthyroidism. Scientists amplified the TCR beta CDR3 regions from RNA transcripts. First-round RT-PCR with HTBI primers preceded a second-round multiplex PCR. One entry per CDR3 protein, called by TCRdb with MiXCR from the multiplex PCR reads. The sample has 650,000 to 800,000 distinct CDR3 sequences; roughly two fifths are singletons. Sequenced input: peripheral blood. Source of these receptors: an adult man with Graves' ophthalmopathy.

Ten or more counts support this clonotype. The V call is TRBV20-1, the J call TRBJ1-2; D gene unclear. CDR3 length: 12 residues. Trimming cost V 5 bases and J 3 bases, with 10 bases left between them. Germline V gives CDR1 DFQATT, CDR2 SNEGSKA (reference sequence). The CDR3: CSALSKDYGYTF. The CDR3 DNA sequence: TGCAGTGCTCTAAGTAAGGACTATGGCTACACCTTC.

Ten or more counts support this clonotype. V usage is TRBV7-8 and J usage is TRBJ2-7; possibly TRBD1 or TRBD2 for D (5 bases each). V dropped 1 base and J dropped 0 bases, with 10 bases sitting between them. Germline CDR1 SGHVS, CDR2 FQNEAQ. This CDR3 contains 15 residues. The DNA for the CDR3 is TGTGCCAGCAGCTTAGAGGTGGGGGACTCCTACGAGCAGTACTTC. The encoded protein is CASSLEVGDSYEQYF.

The V gene is TRBV20-1, the J gene TRBJ2-7, with D perhaps matching TRBD1 (5 bases). The germline gives CDR1 DFQATT, CDR2 SNEGSKA (reference sequence). The CDR3 is made up of 13 amino acids. V lost 2 bases, J lost 0 bases, and 8 bases lay in between. The DNA for the CDR3 is TGCAGTGCTAGACTCACAGGCTCCTACGAGCAGTACTTC. This codes for CSARLTGSYEQYF.

This clonotype was counted many times. The chain joins TRBV10-2 to TRBJ1-1, with D maybe TRBD1 (5 bases). The CDR3 is 16 amino acids. V gave up 6 bases and J gave up 5 bases, with 22 bases separating them. The germline V gene encodes CDR1 WSHSY and CDR2 SAAADI. The CDR3 is CASRSWGGGSDTEAFF. The CDR3 nucleotides are TGCGCCAGCAGATCATGGGGGGGGGGGTCGGATACTGAAGCTTTCTTT.

This clonotype was observed many times. The V and J genes are TRBV9 and TRBJ2-7; no clear D. Trimming stripped 0 bases from V and 0 bases from J, with 7 bases between. The CDR3 loop spans 14 amino acids. Looked up from germline, CDR1 is SGDLS and CDR2 is YYNGEE. The CDR3 loop is CASSVDLGSYEQYF. CDR3 coding DNA: TGTGCCAGCAGCGTAGATTTGGGCTCCTACGAGCAGTACTTC.

In its sample, this clonotype was seen once. The chain couples TRBV10-3 to TRBJ1-2, with 12 bases fitting TRBD1. This CDR3 is 16 amino acids long. Germline assignment: CDR1 ENHRY and CDR2 SYGVKD. The junction had 5 bases not matched to a gene; V was cut back by 0 bases and J by 6 bases. CDR3 sequence (DNA): TGTGCCATCAGTGAGTCGGTCGGGACAGGGGGCCATGGCTACACCTTC. It translates to CAISESVGTGGHGYTF.

In this sample, this clonotype turned up many times. The CDR3 DNA reads TGTGCCACCAGCAGTAAAAGTTCCAGGGGGGCGAGTCAGCCCCAGCATTTT. Its protein is CATSSKSSRGASQPQHF. The chain uses TRBV15 and TRBJ1-5, with 7 nucleotides matching TRBD1. Trimming took 3 bases from V and 6 from J; bases not matched to a gene: 14. Germline CDR1 reads LNHNV; CDR2 reads YYDKDF (reference sequence). The CDR3 length is 17 residues.

The chain uses TRBV2 and TRBJ2-2; D gene uncertain. Germline CDR1 is SNHLY and CDR2 is FYNNEI. The CDR3 contains 12 residues. Written as DNA, the CDR3 is TGTGCTAGCTTCGAGAACACCGGGGAGCTGTTTTTT. This sequence encodes CASFENTGELFF.

In this sample, this clonotype turned up many times. The genes are TRBV12-3 or TRBV12-4 and TRBJ1-3, with TRBD1 matching over 8 bases. J lost 2 bases, V lost 6 bases, and 6 bases had no gene match. The CDR3 is 15 amino acids. In DNA form, the CDR3 reads TGTGCCAGCAGGCCAACAGGGGGTACTGGAAACACCATATATTTT. Amino acid sequence: CASRPTGGTGNTIYF.

In this sample, this clonotype turned up many times. The chain has TRBV4-3 and TRBJ2-7, with D perhaps matching TRBD1 (6 bases). V was cut by 0 bases and J by 4 bases, with 10 bases left in between. This CDR3 is 14 amino acids long. Germline values: CDR1 LGHNA, CDR2 YSLEER. The CDR3 here is CASSQDRGTYEQYF. CDR3 DNA sequence: TGCGCCAGCAGCCAAGACAGGGGAACATACGAGCAGTACTTC.

The rearrangement uses TRBV7-3 and TRBJ1-1; D is uncertain. CDR3 length equals 19 residues. Germline loops: CDR1 SGHTA, CDR2 FQGTGA. V lost 0 bases and J 3 bases, leaving 23 bases between the germline ends. CDR3 sequence: CASSLTPPSSSFQDTEAFF. The CDR3 nucleotides read TGTGCCAGCAGCTTAACTCCCCCCTCCTCGTCCTTCCAGGACACTGAAGCTTTCTTT.

CDR3 nucleotide sequence: TGTGCCACCAGCAGTGCCCTAGAGCCCGAGCAGTACTTC. It codes for CATSSALEPEQYF. This chain uses TRBV15 with TRBJ2-5; no definite D call. The J call may not be correct, given that the DNA end is closer to TRBJ2-7. The CDR3 sequence is 13 residues long. Germline V gene sequence: CDR1 LNHNV, CDR2 YYDKDF (reference sequence).

J is TRBJ1-4 and V is TRBV10-3; D gene ambiguous. This CDR3 is 16 amino acids long. V lost 2 bases and J 8 bases, leaving 18 bases between the germline ends. From germline, CDR1 is ENHRY and CDR2 SYGVKD. The CDR3 loop is CAISEMGIYEHEKLFF. As DNA, the CDR3 is TGTGCCATCAGTGAGATGGGAATCTACGAGCACGAAAAACTGTTTTTT.

The chain carries TRBV5-1 and TRBJ2-5; 8 bases are a match to TRBD1. V was clipped by 3 bases and J by 5 bases; unmatched bases: 12. CDR3 length: 16 amino acids. Per germline, CDR1 SGHRS and CDR2 YFSETQ. CDR3: CASSSHLAQGAETQYF. The CDR3 DNA is TGCGCCAGCAGCTCACACCTAGCGCAGGGGGCGGAGACCCAGTACTTC.

V and J are TRBV10-3 and TRBJ1-5; the D gene is possibly TRBD1 (6 bases). CDR1 and CDR2 from the germline V gene are ENHRY and SYGVKD. V gave up 10 bases and J gave up 4 bases, with 23 bases separating them. The CDR3 totals 16 residues. CDR3 DNA: TGTGCCAGCTCACCAAAGTTAGCAGGGGAGAATCAGCCCCAGCATTTT. Translated: CASSPKLAGENQPQHF.

This sequence joins TRBV19 and TRBJ1-2, with 9 bases that match TRBD1. Germline-derived CDR1 and CDR2 are LNHDA and SQIVND (reference sequence). CDR3 length: 14 residues. V shed 11 bases and J 6 bases; nucleotides not matched to a gene: 13. CDR3 sequence reads: CAWSRSGQGHGYTF. In nucleotides, the CDR3 is TGTGCCTGGAGTCGGAGTGGACAGGGGCATGGCTACACCTTC. The entire variable domain, with the rest obtained from reference TRBV19 and TRBJ1-2, is as follows: DGGITQSPKYLFRKEGQNVTLSCEQNLNHDAMYWYRQDPGQGLRLIYYSQIVNDFQKGDIAEGYSVSREKKESFPLTVTSAQKNPTAFYLCAWSRSGQGHGYTFGSGTRLTVV.

There are a few counts of this clonotype. The chain carries TRBV20-1 and TRBJ2-5; unclear D gene. This CDR3 comprises 12 residues. Trimming pared 4 bases from V and 1 base from J, leaving 7 bases between. Germline V gives CDR1 DFQATT, CDR2 SNEGSKA (reference sequence). The CDR3 coding sequence is TGCAGTGCTATGGCGGTCCAAGAGACCCAGTACTTC. Protein: CSAMAVQETQYF.

In its sample, this clonotype was seen many times. The chain combines TRBV12-3 or TRBV12-4 with TRBJ1-2; 12 bases are a match to TRBD1. Trimming removed 5 bases from V and 7 bases from J; junction bases left unmatched: 11. The CDR3 is made up of 16 amino acids. CDR3 nucleotide sequence: TGTGCCAGCAGTCGTCCCGGGACAGGGGGCGCGGGTGGCTACACCTTC. This sequence encodes CASSRPGTGGAGGYTF.

This clonotype was seen only a few times. This chain's CDR3 is CSATPPFEVGYEQYF. The CDR3 nucleotides are TGCAGTGCTACCCCTCCTTTTGAAGTCGGCTACGAGCAGTACTTC. The genes are TRBV20-1 and TRBJ2-7, with no clear D. The germline CDR1 and CDR2 sequences are DFQATT and SNEGSKA (reference sequence). The CDR3 covers 15 residues. The V end was cut by 4 bases, the J end by 3 bases, with 19 bases between.

The chain couples TRBV7-3 to TRBJ2-3, with 10 positions matching TRBD2. The CDR3 spans 15 residues. V shed 5 bases and J 7 bases; nucleotides not matched to a gene: 9. Germline CDR1 is SGHTA and CDR2 is FQGTGA. The CDR3: CASSKKREGPNTQYF. CDR3 in DNA: TGTGCCAGCAGCAAAAAGCGGGAGGGCCCGAATACGCAGTATTTT.

This clonotype was observed at least ten times. This chain uses TRBV12-3 or TRBV12-4 with TRBJ1-1; no clear D. The CDR3 covers 11 residues. Trimming shortened V by 6 bases and J by 5 bases, and 7 bases separated the two germline ends. CDR3 sequence reads: CASRVGTEAFF. The CDR3 region has the DNA TGTGCCAGCAGGGTGGGTACTGAAGCTTTCTTT.

This clonotype was picked up many times. The rearrangement links TRBV15 to TRBJ1-3; no clear D. Germline values: CDR1 LNHNV, CDR2 YYDKDF (reference sequence). With 5 bases removed from V and 4 bases from J, the gap between germline ends came to 9 bases. The CDR3 is 13 residues long. The CDR3 DNA reads TGTGCCACCAGCGATCTTTTCGGAAACACCATATATTTT. Protein sequence: CATSDLFGNTIYF.

This clonotype was counted ten times or more. This chain uses TRBV7-2 with TRBJ2-7; no definite D call. CDR1 SGHTA and CDR2 FQGNSA come from the germline V gene. V gave up 0 bases and J gave up 2 bases, with 5 bases separating them. The CDR3 is 13 amino acids. The DNA of the CDR3 is TGTGCCAGCAGCTTAGCGGTTACCTACGAGCAGTACTTC. Protein sequence: CASSLAVTYEQYF.

This chain joins TRBV29-1 and TRBJ2-6; 7 bases match TRBD1. This CDR3 comprises 13 residues. With V trimmed by 2 bases and J by 15 bases, 10 bases remained unmatched. Germline values: CDR1 SQVTM, CDR2 ANQGSEA. CDR3 DNA sequence: TGCAGCGTTGAAACAGGGGACCCAGGGGGCCTGACTTTC. It codes for CSVETGDPGGLTF.

This clonotype was picked up many times. The chain has TRBV19 and TRBJ1-6; 8 bases match TRBD1. The CDR3 runs to 18 residues. The germline gives CDR1 LNHDA, CDR2 SQIVND (reference sequence). V lost 1 base and J lost 7; bases outside the gene matches: 12. This chain's CDR3 is CASSIAVPTGALNSPLHF. The CDR3 nucleotides are TGTGCCAGTAGTATAGCCGTCCCGACAGGGGCCTTAAATTCACCCCTCCACTTT.

This chain connects TRBV10-3 to TRBJ1-2; D is undetermined. V shed 0 bases and J shed 6 bases, with 11 bases lying between them. CDR3 length: 14 residues. CDR1 and CDR2 from the germline V gene are ENHRY and SYGVKD. CDR3 loop: CAISESGGSDGYTF. The CDR3 DNA reads as TGTGCCATCAGTGAGTCTGGTGGCAGCGATGGCTACACCTTC.

This chain uses TRBV3-1 with TRBJ2-7, with D unclear. The CDR3 runs to 15 residues. V dropped 0 bases and J dropped 0 bases, with 9 bases sitting between them. From germline, CDR1 is LGHDT and CDR2 YNNKEL (reference sequence). The chain's CDR3 is CASSQEGRISYEQYF. The CDR3 region has the DNA TGTGCCAGCAGCCAAGAAGGACGGATCTCCTACGAGCAGTACTTC.

This clonotype was recorded at least ten times. The CDR3 DNA is TGTGCCAGCAGCTTATCAAGGGGAGGGAGCTACGAGCAGTACTTC. It codes for CASSLSRGGSYEQYF. V usage is TRBV7-9 and J usage is TRBJ2-7; TRBD2 agrees at 7 bases. CDR3 length equals 15 residues. V gave up 2 bases and J gave up 3 bases; unmatched junction bases: 7. Germline V gene lookup returns CDR1 SEHNR and CDR2 FQNEAQ (reference sequence).